The entry below gives a single T cell receptor beta chain sequence along with its context. The antigen it binds to is not known. No quality values exist for individual bases; no much larger clone is one base distant. The data belong to a study of T cell repertoires in ileal Crohn's disease (dated 2019 in TCRdb). With regard to the full study: Median disease duration was roughly eight years, and about 40% of patients were identified as active smokers at the time of surgery. Surgery was performed for a complication in all patients, with stricturing disease in roughly 60% and penetrating disease in approximately 40%. TCR repertoire analysis was done in 50 to 70 Crohn's disease patients from a prospective multicentre cohort. Postoperative therapy was given to about half of the patients, with thiopurines administered to 11 patients and anti-TNF agents administered to more than 15 patients. M6 samples consisted of neoterminal ileum biopsies collected during postoperative colonoscopy. A total of 171 mucosal samples from around 57 patients were sequenced, collected from several sites on the surgical specimen and at postoperative endoscopy. The study was conducted in parallel with a multicentre cohort that was designed to identify predictors of early endoscopic recurrence following ileocolonic resection. A Rutgeerts score above i0 was used to define endoscopic postoperative recurrence.

In light of the paper, this sample's time point label describes: neoterminal ileum biopsy at postoperative endoscopy, about 6 months after surgery. To be eligible, patients had to be adults with ileal or ileocolonic Crohn's disease and an indication for ileocolonic resection. Before DNA extraction, whole ileal mucosal biopsies were kept frozen at -80 degrees C. Genomic DNA was extracted from frozen whole biopsies with a TRizol-based method and quantified on a NanoDrop 2000 spectrophotometer. CDR1 and CDR2 are read off the germline V gene as SGHVS and FQNEAQ. The cysteine opens and the phenylalanine closes a CDR3 of 18 amino acids. Only CDR3 DNA remains: 54 bases, in frame from the first base. Unmatched junction bases come to 13, with V trimmed by 1 base and J by 2 bases. For commercial TCRB immunosequencing, around 500 nanograms of biopsy DNA were submitted for each sample. CDR3 regions were amplified from genomic DNA by Adaptive Biotechnology using a two-step, amplification bias-controlled multiplex PCR. Primers covering every V and J gene segment were used in the first PCR, while barcodes and Illumina adapters were added in the second PCR. CDR3 libraries were sequenced using an Illumina instrument. Regarding the original processing steps: Vendor-provided pipelines were combined with custom analysis of raw data in R/Bioconductor under R version 3.3.0. Clonality, which ranges from 0 to 1, was calculated as the inverse of the normalised Shannon entropy across all productive clones. High-frequency clones were defined as the repertoire share of the top 100 clones, retaining only clones passing a 95% confidence test. Overlap between samples was measured with the Morisita-Horn index, while repertoire diversity was measured with the Simpson index. As stored in TCRdb, this immuneACCESS dataset retains in-frame rearrangements with V and J assigned. A fraction of the clones does not appear; measured against another copy, unresolved V genes explain less than half of the discrepancy, and the remainder lacks a known reason. V and J calls plus clone size are reproduced from that table; the DNA served to infer D and trimming. The sample table holds under 20,000 clones, of which around 70% were seen once. In total, the top ten clones hold about 4.4% of the sample.

Study-level results and caveats: Higher percentages of high-frequency clones at the time of surgery were linked to endoscopic recurrence, and every patient with clonality above 26.8% (18/57) had recurrence. A significantly higher proportion of clonal expansions was observed in active smokers at surgery than in non-smokers (approximately 26% vs 17%, p=0.02). Compared with CD4 T cells, sorted CD8 T cells held more high-frequency clones, which suggests that the mucosal expansions were mostly CD8. The timing of postoperative endoscopy varied within the first year after surgery, and the median delay was 6.9 months. Only a subgroup of patients, of unstated size, had their mucosal CD4 and CD8 T cells sorted and sequenced.

Recombination connected TRBV7-8 to TRBJ2-7, with 8 middle bases fitting TRBD2. Input material: ileal tissue. The sequence came from an adult with Crohn's disease. The DNA sequence is given as TGTGCCAGCAGCTTAGTGGGATTTGGTGCGGGAGGAACCTACGAGCAGTACTTC. It specifies CASSLVGFGAGGTYEQYF.